What follows are 19 T cell receptor beta chains derived from one specimen sequenced in a study of blood T cell repertoires in COVID-19. TCRdb keeps only in-frame clones here, not all; method: immunoSEQ multiplex PCR. The sample records some 260,000 clones, over 65% being singletons. Sequences were obtained from peripheral blood. Source of these receptors: an elderly woman with acute or convalescent COVID-19.

The chain recombines TRBV6-2 or TRBV6-3 with TRBJ2-7, with a tentative D call TRBD2 (6 bases). V lost 5 bases, J lost 3 bases, and 11 bases lay in between. From germline, CDR1 is MNHEY and CDR2 SVGEGT. This CDR3 contains 13 residues. As DNA, the CDR3 is TGTGCCAGCAGTCGGACTACCTACTACGAGCAGTACTTC. Its protein product is CASSRTTYYEQYF.

The V call is TRBV25-1, the J call TRBJ1-2, with 10 bases that match TRBD1. Losses at the gene ends were 9 bases for V and 8 bases for J; bases not matched to a gene: 3. CDR3 length equals 11 residues. In germline, CDR1 is MGHDK, CDR2 SYGVNS. The CDR3 reads CARTGGRGYTF. DNA of the CDR3: TGTGCCAGGACAGGGGGCCGGGGCTACACCTTC.

Only a few counts were recorded for this clone. The rearrangement links TRBV11-2 to TRBJ2-5, with TRBD2 identical over 10 bases. Germline V gives CDR1 SGHAT, CDR2 FQNNGV. This CDR3 is built from 17 residues. After removal of 2 bases from V and 1 base from J, the junction contained 7 bases not matched to a gene. CDR3 in DNA: TGTGCCAGCAGCTTAACTACTAGCGGGGCCCGCCAAGAGACCCAGTACTTC. It translates to CASSLTTSGARQETQYF.

The gene calls are TRBV7-8 and TRBJ1-5; tentative D call: TRBD1 (5 bases). The CDR3 sequence is 16 residues long. Deletions cut 5 bases from V and 0 bases from J, with 14 bases between. Germline-derived CDR1 and CDR2 are SGHVS and FQNEAQ. The CDR3 DNA sequence: TGTGCCAGCAGCCCACGGGGAGGGGTTAGCAATCAGCCCCAGCATTTT. As protein: CASSPRGGVSNQPQHF.

The rearrangement links TRBV4-1 to TRBJ2-7; TRBD1 matches 10 bases. V was pared by 1 base and J by 3 bases, with 9 bases of the junction left unmatched. The germline V gene has CDR1 MGHRA and CDR2 YSYEKL. The CDR3 runs to 17 residues. Here the CDR3 reads CASSQALPRDRGYEQYF. The DNA of the CDR3 is TGCGCCAGCAGCCAAGCCCTTCCCCGGGACAGGGGCTACGAGCAGTACTTC.

The chain couples TRBV7-2 to TRBJ2-5; the match to TRBD2 covers 9 bases. J was trimmed by 1 base and V by 2 bases; bases with no gene match: 5. CDR1 is SGHTA and CDR2 is FQGNSA in the germline V gene. The CDR3 sequence is 16 residues long. The CDR3 is CASSLQAGGLQETQYF. CDR3 nucleotides: TGTGCCAGCAGCTTACAAGCGGGGGGCCTCCAAGAGACCCAGTACTTC.

On this clone: The same CDR3 can be traced to other DNA sequences in this sample. The V and J genes are TRBV6-2 or TRBV6-3 and TRBJ2-5; 7 bases map to TRBD1. The CDR3 extends over 16 amino acids. Looked up from germline, CDR1 is MNHEY and CDR2 is SVGEGT. J was trimmed by 2 bases and V by 0 bases; bases with no gene match: 6. The CDR3 DNA is TGTGCCAGCAGTTACTCGAGGACAGGAGGACAAGAGACCCAGTACTTC. It is translated as CASSYSRTGGQETQYF.

J is TRBJ1-2 and V is TRBV12-3 or TRBV12-4, with a possible D match to TRBD1 (5 bases). The CDR3 spans 13 residues. The ends were cut back, 5 bases at V and 5 bases at J, with 12 bases in the middle. CDR3 DNA sequence: TGTGCCAGCAGTACCTCGACAGAATATGGCTACACCTTC. Amino acids: CASSTSTEYGYTF.

The J gene is TRBJ1-3, the V gene TRBV27, with 7 bases identical to TRBD1. V was clipped by 0 bases and J by 0 bases; unmatched bases: 8. The CDR3 has 18 residues. In germline, CDR1 is MNHEY, CDR2 SMNVEV (reference sequence). The CDR3: CASSLSGQTTRSGNTIYF. The CDR3 DNA reads as TGTGCCAGCAGTTTATCGGGACAGACAACTCGCTCTGGAAACACCATATATTTT.

The chain carries TRBV29-1 and TRBJ2-7; 8 positions agree with TRBD2. The V and J ends lost 1 base and 3 bases, in that order; junction bases with no gene match: 17. Per germline, CDR1 SQVTM and CDR2 ANQGSEA. The CDR3 has 18 residues. Here the CDR3 DNA reads TGCAGCGTTGAAGCCCCCTTCGCGGCGGGAGGCCCTGTCTACGAGCAGTACTTC. Translating gives CSVEAPFAAGGPVYEQYF.

This clone was picked up one time. The CDR3 here is CASSPGTGGGETQYF. The CDR3 nucleotides read TGTGCCAGCTCTCCAGGGACAGGGGGCGGCGAGACCCAGTACTTC. The J gene is TRBJ2-5, the V gene TRBV18; 12 nucleotides match TRBD1. Germline V gene lookup returns CDR1 KGHSH and CDR2 LQKENI. The CDR3 totals 15 residues. Trimming at V came to 6 bases and at J to 5 bases, leaving 7 bases not matched to a gene.

The V call is TRBV10-1, the J call TRBJ2-1, with D possibly matching TRBD2 (5 bases). Per the germline V gene, CDR1 is WNHNN and CDR2 is SYGVQD (reference sequence). The CDR3 length is 15 residues. V lost 1 base and J lost 8, with 15 bases in between. The CDR3 is CASSELPFMGDEQFF. In DNA, the CDR3 is TGCGCCAGCAGTGAGTTGCCCTTTATGGGAGATGAGCAGTTCTTC.

The chain has TRBV29-1 and TRBJ1-1; D is undetermined. Trimming removed 7 bases from V and 5 bases from J, with 17 bases in between. Germline CDR1 is SQVTM and CDR2 is ANQGSEA. The CDR3 has 13 amino acids. The CDR3, as DNA: TGCAGCGCCATTGCGGGTTTGGGGACTGAAGCTTTCTTT. Its translation is CSAIAGLGTEAFF.

The V call is TRBV6-2 or TRBV6-3, the J call TRBJ2-7; 8 bases are a match to TRBD2. CDR1 and CDR2 (germline): MNHEY, SVGEGT. The V gene end was trimmed by 5 bases and the J gene end by 7 bases; junction bases not matched to a gene: 7. This CDR3 has 13 residues. In DNA, the CDR3 is TGTGCCAGCAGTGGCCCGGGAGGGTTTGAGCAGTACTTC. Protein sequence: CASSGPGGFEQYF.

J is TRBJ1-5 and V is TRBV2; TRBD1 aligns across 7 bases. The CDR3 runs 14 residues. The germline gives CDR1 SNHLY, CDR2 FYNNEI. V gave up 8 bases and J gave up 4 bases; unmatched junction bases: 8. The CDR3 region has the DNA TGTGCCAGCTCCGGACAGGTTGGGAATCAGCCCCAGCATTTT. Protein sequence: CASSGQVGNQPQHF.

This chain joins TRBV7-8 and TRBJ1-5, with 9 positions matching TRBD1. The CDR3 has 14 amino acids. Germline V gene data show CDR1 as SGHVS and CDR2 as FQNEAQ. V dropped 1 base and J dropped 6; count of bases not matched to a gene: 1. The CDR3 loop reads CASSLEGQGQPQHF. The DNA of the CDR3 is TGTGCCAGCAGCTTAGAGGGACAGGGTCAGCCCCAGCATTTT.

This chain links TRBV5-1 with TRBJ2-7; TRBD1 is a possible D gene (6 bases). The CDR3 totals 14 residues. Germline V gives CDR1 SGHRS, CDR2 YFSETQ. Trimming cost V 4 bases and J 2 bases, with 13 bases left between them. CDR3 nucleotides: TGCGCCAGCAGCCTCCTTTCAGGGGCCTACGAGCAGTACTTC. Translation: CASSLLSGAYEQYF.

This clone occurred once. V is TRBV19 and J is TRBJ1-6; 12 nucleotides line up with TRBD1. The V segment lost 3 bases and the J segment 9 bases; nucleotides outside the gene matches: 6. Germline V CDR1 and CDR2: LNHDA, SQIVND (reference sequence). The CDR3 loop spans 16 amino acids. Written as DNA, the CDR3 is TGTGCCAGTAGTATCGGGACAGGGGGCCTGGGTTCACCCCTCCACTTT. Translated, it gives CASSIGTGGLGSPLHF.

The rearrangement links TRBV19 to TRBJ1-6; TRBD1 is a possible D gene (5 bases). The germline gives CDR1 LNHDA, CDR2 SQIVND (reference sequence). V was cut by 6 bases and J by 6 bases, with 15 bases left in between. This CDR3 has 15 residues. DNA of the CDR3: TGTGCCAGTAGAAAAACAGGATCCCCTAATTCACCCCTCCACTTT. Translation gives CASRKTGSPNSPLHF.